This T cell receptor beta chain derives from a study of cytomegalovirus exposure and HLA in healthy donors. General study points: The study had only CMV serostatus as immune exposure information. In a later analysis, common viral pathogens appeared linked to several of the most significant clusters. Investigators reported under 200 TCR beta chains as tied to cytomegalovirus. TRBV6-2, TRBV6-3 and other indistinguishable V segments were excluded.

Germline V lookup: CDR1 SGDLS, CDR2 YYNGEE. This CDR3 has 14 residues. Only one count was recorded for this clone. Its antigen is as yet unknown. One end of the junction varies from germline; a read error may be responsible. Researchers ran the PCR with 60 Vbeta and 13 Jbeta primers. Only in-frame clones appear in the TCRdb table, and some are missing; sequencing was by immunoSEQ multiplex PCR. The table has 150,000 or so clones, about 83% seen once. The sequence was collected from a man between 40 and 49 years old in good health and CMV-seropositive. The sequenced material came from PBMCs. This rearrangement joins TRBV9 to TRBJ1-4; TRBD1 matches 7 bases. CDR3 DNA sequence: TGTGCCAGCAGCCCCCGACAGGGCAATGAAGAACTGTTTTTT. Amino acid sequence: CASSPRQGNEELFF. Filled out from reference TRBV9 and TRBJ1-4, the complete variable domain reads DSGVTQTPKHLITATGQRVTLRCSPRSGDLSVYWYQQSLDQGLQFLIQYYNGEERAKGNILERFSAQQFPDLHSELNLSSLELGDSALYFCASSPRQGNEELFFGSGTQLSVL.